This TCR beta chain was profiled in a study of T cells in Graves' hyperthyroidism and ophthalmopathy (dated by TCRdb to between 2018 and 2021). As for the study more broadly: Peripheral blood samples were taken at the time of initial diagnosis, prior to any treatment. In addition, the study compared T-cell repertoires in thyroid tissue and in blood from five or six Graves' hyperthyroidism patients. According to the paper, TCR Vbeta CDR3 sequencing was carried out on some 130 peripheral blood samples, which came from more than 40 ophthalmopathy, 70 to 80 hyperthyroidism and about 17 progressor patients. Prospective prediction of ophthalmopathy was tested in an independent validation cohort of under 20 hyperthyroidism patients and 17 patients who later progressed to ophthalmopathy. Following sampling, methimazole starting at 30 mg daily was given to hyperthyroidism patients, and high-dose intravenous methylprednisolone was given to ophthalmopathy patients. A discovery cohort of about a hundred patients, about 40 with Graves' ophthalmopathy and 55 to 60 with stable Graves' hyperthyroidism, was used to find distinguishing TCR V-J signatures. The 100 discovery patients were randomly divided into training and test sets at a 7:3 ratio.

The TCR beta CDR3 regions were amplified from the RNA transcripts. The TCR CDR3 was subjected to a first round of RT-PCR using the HTBI primer set and the Qiagen OneStep RT-PCR kit. Libraries were constructed in a second round of multiplex PCR, after which size selection and purification were carried out. Paired-end sequencing of the libraries was performed with 100 bp reads on an Illumina HiSeq2000. In the paper's pipeline: Raw data were processed with SOAPnuke, discarding reads with adapters, uncalled bases, mean Phred below 15, or no exact constant-primer or identifier match. High-quality paired reads were merged using COPE v1.2.5, and each unique nucleotide sequence was defined as a clonotype. MiTCR v1.1 was used to align clonotypes to the IMGT TRBV, TRBD and TRBJ reference segments. Analysis was restricted to V-J combinations with a frequency above 0.0001, which covered 98% to 99.2% of repertoires. A TCS score was defined as the ratio between F50 (clonal expansion) and ExV (chaos), using BLOSUM62-based TCRdist between CDR3 peptides within each V-J. Welch's t-statistics and random forest reduced several hundred V-J features to fewer than 15, which were used in a naive Bayes classifier (R e1071). TCRdb itself trimmed the public reads at Q25 with fastp, ran MiXCR and retained productive beta chains. One record per CDR3 amino acid sequence lists the most common genes and DNA. TCRdb, rather than the study authors, made the V and J calls. The sample profile shows approximately 640,000 distinct CDR3 sequences; around 15% of them were found once. The ten largest make up 3.5% to 4% of the sample.

General conclusions and limits of the study: Most expanded thyroid clonotypes (frequency above 0.001) were also detected in blood, suggesting blood repertoires may reflect thyroid immune responses. Sample size was not statistically predetermined, and investigators were not blinded to group allocation. In validation, progression to ophthalmopathy was predicted by the model with 65% to 71% sensitivity and around 76% specificity, a median of approximately 7.1 months before onset. Ophthalmopathy was separated from stable hyperthyroidism by a 13 V-J signature model, with roughly 88% sensitivity and just over 81% specificity obtained in cross-validation and 80%/75% obtained in testing.

The sample holds many counts of this clonotype. The antigen it recognizes is unknown. No base quality information exists; no much larger clone differs at one position. The germline V gene specifies MDHEN as CDR1 and SYDVKM as CDR2. V is pruned by 4 bases and J by 6 bases, leaving 14 bases of the junction without a gene match. Spanning cysteine to phenylalanine, the CDR3 consists of 18 amino acids. Kept here is only the CDR3 DNA, which spans 54 bases and is read in frame from base 1. Stable Graves' hyperthyroidism was defined as the absence of progression to ophthalmopathy over 18 months of follow-up. Hyperthyroidism patients were newly diagnosed, with disease duration under 2 months, and aged 18 to 65 years. Any patient with an uncontrolled infection, another autoimmune disease, pregnancy or lactation was excluded. Diagnoses were based on clinical symptoms, serum thyroxine and TRAb, thyroid ultrasound and orbital computed tomography. PBMCs were isolated from 7.5 to 10 ml of fresh peripheral blood by Ficoll-Paque density gradient centrifugation. Total RNA was extracted with Trizol reagent, and quality was checked on an Agilent 2100 Bioanalyzer.

This chain joins TRBV28 to TRBJ2-1; 11 central bases correspond to TRBD2. The TCR sequence derives from a woman aged 25 to 39 with Graves' hyperthyroidism. Specimen: blood. The DNA sequence follows: TGTGCCAGCAGTTCCGCGCGCCCTGCTACTAGCGGGAGCAATGAGCAGTTCTTC. Translated, it gives CASSSARPATSGSNEQFF.